This T cell receptor (beta chain) was sequenced in a study of human T cells and chemical hapten exposure. Study information: For sensitization, 2% DPC was applied to a roughly 2 cm by roughly 2 cm patch of upper inner arm skin.

TCRdb passed the RACE reads through MiXCR, listing each CDR3 protein once. The table includes approximately 49,000 distinct CDR3 sequences, about a tenth detected once. Trimming removed 5 bases from V and 4 bases from J; junction bases left unmatched: 6. The CDR3 consists of 15 residues. This clonotype was detected many times. The time point was: patch test 1, 2 weeks after DPC sensitization. Treatment specified: therapeutic diphenylcyclopropenone sensitization with weekly scalp DPC. This receptor was obtained from a woman in her fifties or sixties with alopecia areata. Some clones in this sample may be carry-over from other donors' samples. The genes are TRBV12-3 or TRBV12-4 and TRBJ2-1; TRBD1 aligns across 9 bases. Sequences were derived from whole blood, sampled in connection with sensitization to the hapten diphenylcyclopropenone (DPC). CDR3 region: CASSTRTGDYNEQFF. For the CDR3, the DNA is TGTGCCAGCAGTACACGGACAGGGGATTACAATGAGCAGTTCTTC.